A single sample is the source of the 9 T cell receptor beta chains below, sequenced in a study of T cells after yellow fever vaccination. Using its own MiXCR run on the 5' RACE reads, TCRdb lists one record per CDR3 protein. The table shows 200,000 to 250,000 distinct CDR3 sequences, with roughly 3.3% occurring only once. The sample was CD4+ T cells sorted from PBMCs, taken 10 days after the yellow fever booster vaccination. These receptors all come from a young man who received the YFV17D yellow fever vaccine.

This clonotype was recorded a few times. V is TRBV12-3 or TRBV12-4 and J is TRBJ1-1, with D unresolved. Trimming removed 5 bases from V and 4 bases from J, with 11 bases in between. The CDR3 spans 13 residues. The CDR3 coding sequence is TGTGCCAGCAGTGAGCAGGTTTCCACTGAAGCTTTCTTT. It yields the protein CASSEQVSTEAFF.

This clonotype was seen a few times. This chain connects TRBV12-3 or TRBV12-4 to TRBJ2-2, with D perhaps matching TRBD2 (6 bases). The CDR3 totals 16 residues. The V end lost 5 bases, the J end lost 1 base, and 14 bases lay between the germline ends. The CDR3 nucleotides read TGTGCCAGCAGTCCAGGATTGGGGGGGAACACCGGGGAGCTGTTTTTT. This encodes CASSPGLGGNTGELFF.

This chain links TRBV18 with TRBJ1-1; D is ambiguous. CDR3 length: 12 residues. Trimming cost V 3 bases and J 4 bases, with 6 bases left between them. CDR1 is KGHSH and CDR2 is LQKENI in the germline V gene. CDR3 nucleotides: TGTGCCAGCTCACCCCGCCCCACTGAAGCTTTCTTT. It codes for CASSPRPTEAFF.

This clonotype was detected a few times. V and J are TRBV3-1 and TRBJ1-5; D gene unclear. V was shortened by 1 base and J by 5 bases, with 12 bases between the two germline ends. Germline CDR1 reads LGHDT; CDR2 reads YNNKEL (reference sequence). The CDR3 has 15 amino acids. The CDR3 coding sequence is TGTGCCAGCAGCCAAGGGAACGGGCCTTATCAGCCCCAGCATTTT. This gives the protein CASSQGNGPYQPQHF.

This clonotype was detected many times. The rearrangement links TRBV4-3 to TRBJ2-5; D is unresolved. CDR1 and CDR2 from the germline V gene are LGHNA and YSLEER. The CDR3 is 14 amino acids. With 4 bases removed from V and 5 bases from J, the gap between germline ends came to 14 bases. CDR3 sequence: CASSPLVVGETQYF. Here the CDR3 DNA reads TGCGCCAGCAGCCCCTTGGTGGTTGGGGAGACCCAGTACTTC.

This clonotype was observed a handful of times. The chain employs TRBV9 and TRBJ1-5; TRBD1 is a possible D gene (5 bases). Trimming took off 0 bases at V and 0 bases at J, with 13 bases between the two ends. The CDR3 covers 17 residues. In germline, CDR1 is SGDLS, CDR2 YYNGEE. The CDR3 spells CASSVDRQGDSNQPQHF. The CDR3 DNA sequence: TGTGCCAGCAGCGTAGATCGCCAGGGTGATAGCAATCAGCCCCAGCATTTT.

The V call is TRBV5-1, the J call TRBJ2-5; D perhaps matches TRBD1 (5 bases). V shed 2 bases and J shed 5 bases, with 13 bases lying between them. This CDR3 is built from 14 residues. Looked up from germline, CDR1 is SGHRS and CDR2 is YFSETQ. This chain's CDR3 is CASSFLGAGETQYF. The CDR3 nucleotides read TGCGCCAGCAGCTTTCTAGGGGCAGGGGAGACCCAGTACTTC.

There are a few counts of this clonotype. The chain couples TRBV19 to TRBJ1-2; maybe TRBD1 (6 bases). V was cut by 3 bases and J by 6 bases, with 11 bases left in between. Germline-derived CDR1 and CDR2 are LNHDA and SQIVND (reference sequence). CDR3 length equals 13 residues. CDR3 loop: CASSIQGTDGYTF. The CDR3 region has the DNA TGTGCCAGTAGTATCCAGGGGACGGATGGCTACACCTTC.

The V and J genes are TRBV6-5 and TRBJ2-5; D gene unclear. V was trimmed by 0 bases and J by 6 bases, leaving 14 bases between them. Germline CDR1 is MNHEY and CDR2 is SVGAGI. This CDR3 region has 15 residues. In DNA form, the CDR3 reads TGTGCCAGCAGTTACTCGAACCCGGGTCGGCAGACCCAGTACTTC. Its translation is CASSYSNPGRQTQYF.